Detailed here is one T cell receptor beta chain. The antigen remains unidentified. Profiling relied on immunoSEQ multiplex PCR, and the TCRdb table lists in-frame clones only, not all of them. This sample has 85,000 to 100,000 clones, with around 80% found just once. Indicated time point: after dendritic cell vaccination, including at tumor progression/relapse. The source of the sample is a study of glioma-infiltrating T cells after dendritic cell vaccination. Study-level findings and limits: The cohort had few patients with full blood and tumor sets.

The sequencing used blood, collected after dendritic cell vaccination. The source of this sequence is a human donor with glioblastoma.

The CDR3 region has the DNA TGCGCCAGCCCGACAGGGAATAGCAATCAGCCCCAGCATTTT. Translating it yields CASPTGNSNQPQHF. J is TRBJ1-5 and V is TRBV23-1; 7 nucleotides line up with TRBD1. TRBV23-1 is recorded as an ORF, its role being uncertain. The ends lost 8 bases at V and 0 bases at J; junction bases unmatched: 4. The CDR3 covers 14 residues.